The rows below give T cell receptor beta chains drawn from one sample of a study of control samples from healthy donors and cancer patients. The data were produced by immunoSEQ multiplex PCR, yet TCRdb's version contains in-frame clones alone and is incomplete. Here the sample spans about 150,000 clones, over 85% being singletons. The sample taken for sequencing was blood. The receptors stem from a man aged 35-49 years in good health. Each CDR3 is given with its conserved first and last residue. Each record gives: J gene, clone size, CDR3 length, D gene, V gene, CDR3 DNA, CDR3 protein. D genes are given only for firm matches. Some rows have no size entry. The others give once, few or many, or a class for an expanded clone.

TRBJ1-4	NA	11	NA	TRBV6-5	TGTGCCAGCAGCATGCGGGGGGAACTGTTTTTT	CASSMRGELFF
TRBJ1-2	NA	13	NA	TRBV15	TGTGCCACCAGCGTACAGGGCAACTATGGCTACACCTTC	CATSVQGNYGYTF
TRBJ1-1	once	16	TRBD1	TRBV6-4	TGTGCCAGCAATACGAAGCCGGGACAGGGGGCAACTGAAGCTTTCTTT	CASNTKPGQGATEAFF
TRBJ2-1	NA	16	NA	TRBV5-1	TGCGCCAGCAGCTTGGGAGGACCCCGCTCCTACAATGAGCAGTTCTTC	CASSLGGPRSYNEQFF
TRBJ1-5	NA	13	NA	TRBV27	TGTGCCAGCAGTTTCTCCGTCAATCAGCCCCAGCATTTT	CASSFSVNQPQHF
TRBJ1-1	once	12	NA	TRBV29-1	TGCAGCGTTTACACGGGGAACACTGAAGCTTTCTTT	CSVYTGNTEAFF
TRBJ2-1	NA	15	TRBD1	TRBV10-2	TGCGCCAGCAGTGGAGGGGACAGCCTTTGGAATGAGCAGTTCTTC	CASSGGDSLWNEQFF
TRBJ1-2	once	13	NA	TRBV24-1	TGTGCCACCAGTACAGGGAGGGTGGAAGGCTACACCTTC	CATSTGRVEGYTF
TRBJ1-1	NA	13	NA	TRBV6-5	TGTGCCAGCAGTTACGGCCAGAACACTGAAGCTTTCTTT	CASSYGQNTEAFF
TRBJ2-1	NA	15	TRBD2	TRBV11-1	TGTGCCAGCAGCTTCACTAGCGGGGGGGCCCTTGAGCAGTTCTTC	CASSFTSGGALEQFF
TRBJ2-7	NA	11	NA	TRBV30	TGTGCCTGGGGACAGACCTACGAGCAGTACTTC	CAWGQTYEQYF
TRBJ1-1	NA	15	NA	TRBV7-9	TGTGCCAGCAGCTTAGGCCAGGGCAGGTACACTGAAGCTTTCTTT	CASSLGQGRYTEAFF
TRBJ1-2	NA	15	NA	TRBV3-1/TRBV3-2	TGTGCCAGCAGCCAAGCGGGGGGGAACAACTATGGCTACACCTTC	CASSQAGGNNYGYTF
TRBJ1-5	NA	13	NA	TRBV28	TGTGCCAGCAGTTTTTATGAAAATCAGCCCCAGCATTTT	CASSFYENQPQHF
TRBJ2-1	NA	15	TRBD1	TRBV5-5	TGTGCCAGCAGTGGGACAGGGAGCTCCTACAATGAGCAGTTCTTC	CASSGTGSSYNEQFF
TRBJ1-4	NA	14	NA	TRBV7-9	TGTGCCAGCAGCTTCCTATCCGAGTCGGAAAAACTGTTTTTT	CASSFLSESEKLFF
TRBJ1-6	NA	16	TRBD1	TRBV11-2	TGTGCCAGCAGCTTAGTTGGGACAGAGCGAAATTCACCCCTCCACTTT	CASSLVGTERNSPLHF
TRBJ1-6	NA	18	NA	TRBV10-1	TGCGCCAGCGGAAGAACCATTCGCAGGAGCTCCTATAATTCACCCCTCCACTTT	CASGRTIRRSSYNSPLHF
TRBJ1-1	NA	13	NA	TRBV11-3	TGTGCCAGCAGCTGGGATTCGGGCACTGAAGCTTTCTTT	CASSWDSGTEAFF
TRBJ1-4	once	15	TRBD1	TRBV5-1	TGCGCCAGCAGCGCTACAGGGGGCCAAAATGAAAAACTGTTTTTT	CASSATGGQNEKLFF
TRBJ1-6	NA	16	NA	TRBV5-1	TGCGCCAGCAGCTTGGAAAGCTCTGGGCATAATTCACCCCTCCACTTT	CASSLESSGHNSPLHF
TRBJ1-5	NA	15	NA	TRBV19	TGTGCCAGTAGTATCCTGGAAGGGCGCAATCAGCCCCAGCATTTT	CASSILEGRNQPQHF
TRBJ2-3	NA	14	NA	TRBV2	TGTGCCAGCAGTGTCTGGGCTAGCGCAGATACGCAGTATTTT	CASSVWASADTQYF
TRBJ1-6	NA	13	TRBD1	TRBV19	TGTGCCAGTACCGCGACAGGGACGGGGGGCCTCCACTTT	CASTATGTGGLHF
TRBJ1-1	NA	14	TRBD1	TRBV18	TGTGCCAGCTCTCAGATGGACAGGGCTACTGAAGCTTTCTTT	CASSQMDRATEAFF
TRBJ1-3	NA	13	NA	TRBV28	TGTGCCAGCAGTTCCCAGACTGGAAACACCATATATTTT	CASSSQTGNTIYF
TRBJ1-3	NA	13	NA	TRBV30	TGTGCCTGGTCTTCGGGAAATGGAAACACCATATATTTT	CAWSSGNGNTIYF
TRBJ1-2	NA	12	NA	TRBV29-1	TGCAGCGTCCAAGACAGGAACTATGGCTACACCTTC	CSVQDRNYGYTF
TRBJ1-5	NA	16	NA	TRBV2	TGTGCCAGCAGTGAATCAGAAACTTATAGCAATCAGCCCCAGCATTTT	CASSESETYSNQPQHF
TRBJ2-2	NA	15	TRBD1	TRBV5-1	TGCGCCAGCAGCACGACAGGGGGCTACACCGGGGAGCTGTTTTTT	CASSTTGGYTGELFF